Presented here are 12 T cell receptor beta chains from one specimen sequenced in a study of blood T cell repertoires in COVID-19. Here immunoSEQ multiplex PCR was the method, and the copy in TCRdb shows in-frame clones only, minus some. The sample shows under 350,000 clones, 90% of them seen only once. The specimen sequenced was peripheral blood. The receptors derive from a woman aged 25 to 39 with COVID-19, enrolled during active disease.

The V and J genes are TRBV7-2 and TRBJ2-3; 11 bases are a match to TRBD2. The CDR3 has 16 amino acids. Germline V gene data show CDR1 as SGHTA and CDR2 as FQGNSA. The V and J ends lost 5 bases and 1 base, in that order; junction bases with no gene match: 5. The CDR3 is CASSPGTSGGTDTQYF. The CDR3 DNA follows: TGTGCCAGCAGCCCGGGGACTAGCGGAGGCACAGATACGCAGTATTTT. Together with reference TRBV7-2 and TRBJ2-3, the CDR3 gives the full variable domain: GAGVSQSPSNKVTEKGKDVELRCDPISGHTALYWYRQSLGQGLEFLIYFQGNSAPDKSGLPSDRFSAERTGGSVSTLTIQRTQQEDSAVYLCASSPGTSGGTDTQYFGPGTRLTVL.

This clone was detected once. J is TRBJ2-1 and V is TRBV11-2, with 7 bases identical to TRBD2. The CDR3 covers 15 residues. The V gene end was trimmed by 3 bases and the J gene end by 6 bases; junction bases not matched to a gene: 8. CDR1 is SGHAT, CDR2 FQNNGV, per germline. CDR3 residues: CASSLGAGRANEQFF. The CDR3 nucleotides are TGTGCCAGCAGCTTGGGAGCGGGAAGGGCCAATGAGCAGTTCTTC.

This clone has just one count. The chain has TRBV5-1 and TRBJ2-3; D is ambiguous. Per the germline V gene, CDR1 is SGHRS and CDR2 is YFSETQ. CDR3 length: 14 amino acids. V lost 0 bases and J 3 bases, leaving 8 bases between the germline ends. DNA for the CDR3: TGCGCCAGCAGCTTGGATAGCTGGACAGATACGCAGTATTTT. Encoded protein: CASSLDSWTDTQYF.

This chain joins TRBV7-9 and TRBJ1-6; 9 bases are shared with TRBD1. Trimming removed 5 bases from V and 5 bases from J; junction bases left unmatched: 10. CDR3 size: 17 residues. Germline V gene sequence: CDR1 SEHNR, CDR2 FQNEAQ (reference sequence). This CDR3 is CASSRRDRDYDNSPLHF. In DNA form, the CDR3 reads TGTGCCAGCAGCCGCCGGGACAGGGATTACGATAATTCACCCCTCCACTTT.

The chain combines TRBV6-5 with TRBJ2-5; 12 positions match TRBD2. J was trimmed by 5 bases and V by 2 bases; bases with no gene match: 3. CDR1 MNHEY and CDR2 SVGAGI come from the germline V gene. CDR3 size: 15 residues. The CDR3 loop reads CASSYGLAGRETQYF. The DNA of the CDR3 is TGTGCCAGCAGTTACGGACTAGCGGGGCGGGAGACCCAGTACTTC.

In this sample, this clone turned up a few times. This rearrangement joins TRBV5-5 to TRBJ2-6; D might be TRBD2 (7 bases). Per the germline V gene, CDR1 is SGHKS and CDR2 is YYEKEE (reference sequence). Trimming left V 6 bases short and J 12 bases short, with 16 bases between. The length of the CDR3 is 13 residues. CDR3 DNA sequence: TGTGCCAGCATCTCATGGGAGGGGGGCGTCCTGACTTTC. This sequence encodes CASISWEGGVLTF.

The J gene is TRBJ2-1, the V gene TRBV4-3; 14 bases are a match to TRBD2. V lost 1 base, J lost 9 bases, and 8 bases stayed unmatched. The germline V gene encodes CDR1 LGHNA and CDR2 YSLEER. The CDR3 covers 17 residues. This CDR3 reads CASSQGGRGLAGGEQFF. In DNA, the CDR3 is TGCGCCAGCAGCCAAGGGGGACGAGGACTAGCGGGAGGTGAGCAGTTCTTC.

CDR3 residues: CASSPHSNYGYTF. The CDR3 DNA reads TGTGCCAGCTCACCACACAGTAACTATGGCTACACCTTC. The chain employs TRBV18 and TRBJ1-2; D is uncertain. Germline V gene lookup returns CDR1 KGHSH and CDR2 LQKENI. The germline V and J ends were trimmed by 1 base and 1 base, with 4 bases remaining between them. This CDR3 contains 13 residues.

J is TRBJ2-7 and V is TRBV30, with TRBD1 identical over 8 bases. The V gene end was trimmed by 3 bases and the J gene end by 6 bases; junction bases not matched to a gene: 1. Germline V gene sequence: CDR1 GTSNPN, CDR2 SVGIG (reference sequence). The length of the CDR3 is 11 residues. The CDR3 DNA reads TGTGCCTGGAGCACAGGGGGCGAGCAGTACTTC. Translating gives CAWSTGGEQYF.

The rearrangement links TRBV5-1 to TRBJ2-7; 15 nucleotides agree with TRBD2. CDR3 length: 16 residues. The ends lost 4 bases at V and 1 base at J; junction bases unmatched: 3. Germline CDR1 SGHRS, CDR2 YFSETQ. The CDR3 is CASSAGLAGGSYEQYF. As DNA, the CDR3 is TGCGCCAGCAGCGCAGGACTAGCGGGAGGGTCCTACGAGCAGTACTTC.

V is TRBV25-1 and J is TRBJ1-3; the D gene is possibly TRBD1 (6 bases). The ends were cut back, 2 bases at V and 4 bases at J, with 15 bases in the middle. The CDR3 is 16 residues long. Germline CDR1 MGHDK, CDR2 SYGVNS. This CDR3 reads CASSESRGSSGNTIYF. The CDR3 nucleotides are TGTGCCAGCAGTGAAAGTAGGGGGTCTTCGGGAAACACCATATATTTT.

This chain connects TRBV7-9 to TRBJ2-3, with a weak D call TRBD2 (5 bases). Trimming pared 2 bases from V and 6 bases from J, leaving 24 bases between. This CDR3 has 18 residues. Germline CDR1 and CDR2: SEHNR and FQNEAQ (reference sequence). The CDR3 bases are TGTGCCAGCAGCTTACCCCCTGAGGGTGGCTCTACTCGGGATACGCAGTATTTT. The encoded protein is CASSLPPEGGSTRDTQYF. The variable domain in full, completed from reference TRBV7-9 and TRBJ2-3, reads DTGVSQNPRHKITKRGQNVTFRCDPISEHNRLYWYRQTLGQGPEFLTYFQNEAQLEKSRLLSDRFSAERPKGSFSTLEIQRTEQGDSAMYLCASSLPPEGGSTRDTQYFGPGTRLTVL.